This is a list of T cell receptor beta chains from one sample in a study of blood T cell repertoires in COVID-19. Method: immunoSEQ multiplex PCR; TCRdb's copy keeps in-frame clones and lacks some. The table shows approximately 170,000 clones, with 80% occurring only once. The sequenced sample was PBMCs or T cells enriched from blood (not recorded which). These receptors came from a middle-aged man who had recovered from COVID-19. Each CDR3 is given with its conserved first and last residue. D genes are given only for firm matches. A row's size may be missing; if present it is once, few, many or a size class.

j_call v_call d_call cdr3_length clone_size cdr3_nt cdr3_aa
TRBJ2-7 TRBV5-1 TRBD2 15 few TGCGCCAGCAGCCCGGGGACTAGCGGGGCCCAAGTGCAGTACTTC CASSPGTSGAQVQYF
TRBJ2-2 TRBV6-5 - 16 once TGTGCCAGCAGTTACTTGAGGGCGGCCAGCACCGGGGAGCTGTTTTTT CASSYLRAASTGELFF
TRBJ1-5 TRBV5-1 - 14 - TGCGCCAGCAGCCCAGGTGATGGCAATCAGCCCCAGCATTTT CASSPGDGNQPQHF
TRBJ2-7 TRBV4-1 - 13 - TGCGCCAGCAGCCCGACATTCACCTACGAGCAGTACTTC CASSPTFTYEQYF
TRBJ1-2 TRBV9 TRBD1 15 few TGTGCCAGCAGAAGTGGGGGACAGAACTTCTATGGCTACACCTTC CASRSGGQNFYGYTF
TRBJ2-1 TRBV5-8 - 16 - TGTGCCAGCAGCCCCCAGGGGAGGGGGAACTACAATGAGCAGTTCTTC CASSPQGRGNYNEQFF
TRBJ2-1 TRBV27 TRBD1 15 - TGTGCCAGCAGTTCCGGGACAGGGTTGGTCGGGGAGCAGTTCTTC CASSSGTGLVGEQFF
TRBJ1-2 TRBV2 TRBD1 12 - TGTGCCAGCGGGACAGACTCGTATGGCTACACCTTC CASGTDSYGYTF
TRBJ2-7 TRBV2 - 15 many TGTGCCAGCAGCCGCAGGTCAACCCTTTCCTACGAGCAGTACTTC CASSRRSTLSYEQYF
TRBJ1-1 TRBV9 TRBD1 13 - TGTGCCAGCAGCGTGACAGGGCGGACTGAAGCTTTCTTT CASSVTGRTEAFF
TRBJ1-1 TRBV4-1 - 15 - TGCGCCAGCAGCCAGGCCAACCAGGGGAACACTGAAGCTTTCTTT CASSQANQGNTEAFF
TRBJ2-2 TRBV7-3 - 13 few TGTGCCAGCAGACAGGGATCGGCCGGGGAGCTGTTTTTT CASRQGSAGELFF
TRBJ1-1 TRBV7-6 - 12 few TGTGCCAGCAGAAATCCAGGCACTGAAGCTTTCTTT CASRNPGTEAFF
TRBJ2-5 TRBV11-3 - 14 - TGTGCCAGCAGCCCGGATTCGCAGAGGGAGACCCAGTACTTC CASSPDSQRETQYF
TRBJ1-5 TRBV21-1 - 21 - TGTGCCAGCAGCAAGGGAGGTGGGTTTAGTGTTACCGTGGATAGCAATCAGCCCCAGCATTTT CASSKGGGFSVTVDSNQPQHF
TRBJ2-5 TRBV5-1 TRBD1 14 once TGCGCCAGCAGCTGGACAGGGTCAATGGAGACCCAGTACTTC CASSWTGSMETQYF
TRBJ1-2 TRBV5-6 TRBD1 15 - TGTGCCAGCAGCTCCTCCCCGACAGGGGCATATGGCTACACCTTC CASSSSPTGAYGYTF
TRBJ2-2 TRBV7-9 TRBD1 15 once TGTGCCAGCAGCTCCTGGACAGGGAGAGCCGGGGAGCTGTTTTTT CASSSWTGRAGELFF
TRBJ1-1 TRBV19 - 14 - TGTGCCAGTAGCCTGACATGGGGGGACACTGAAGCTTTCTTT CASSLTWGDTEAFF
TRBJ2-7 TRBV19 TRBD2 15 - TGTGCCAGTGGATCGGCTGCGGGGGGCCCTACGGAGCAGTACTTC CASGSAAGGPTEQYF
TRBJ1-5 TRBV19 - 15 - TGTGCCAGTAGTATTGCACAGGGATTGAGCCAGCCCCAGCATTTT CASSIAQGLSQPQHF
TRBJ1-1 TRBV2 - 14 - TGTGCCAGCAGTGTAAGCTTAGCGAACACTGAAGCTTTCTTT CASSVSLANTEAFF
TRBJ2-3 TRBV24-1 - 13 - TGTGCCACCAGCCCGGGATTACAGGATACGCAGTATTTT CATSPGLQDTQYF
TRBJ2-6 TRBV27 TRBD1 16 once TGTGCCAGCAGTCCGGGACAGGGATTCGGGGCCAACGTCCTGACTTTC CASSPGQGFGANVLTF
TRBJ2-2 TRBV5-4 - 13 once TGTGCCAGCAGCCCGGCGGCGGGACAGTCGCTGTTTTTT CASSPAAGQSLFF
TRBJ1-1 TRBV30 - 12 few TGTGCCTGGGCGGACAGCCGCCTTGAAGCTTTCTTT CAWADSRLEAFF
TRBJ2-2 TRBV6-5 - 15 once TGTGCCGCGGGCAAGCCGAGGACGAACACCGGGGAGCTGTTTTTT CAAGKPRTNTGELFF
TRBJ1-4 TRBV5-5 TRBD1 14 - TGTGCCAGCAGCTTGGTACAGGGGGATGAAAAACTGTTTTTT CASSLVQGDEKLFF
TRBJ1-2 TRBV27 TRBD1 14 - TGTGCCAGCAGTTCCCTGACAGGGATTGATGGCTACACCTTC CASSSLTGIDGYTF
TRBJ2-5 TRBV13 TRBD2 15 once TGTGCCAGCGGTGGTCAGCGGGGGGGCCTGGAGACCCAGTACTTC CASGGQRGGLETQYF
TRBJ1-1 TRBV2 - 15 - TGTGCCAGCAGTGAGCTCCCGGCAGGGCGTAATCAAGCTTTCTTT CASSELPAGRNQAFF
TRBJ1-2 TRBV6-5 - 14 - TGTGCCAGCAGATTAATCGGCGGGTATCAAGGCTACACCTTC CASRLIGGYQGYTF
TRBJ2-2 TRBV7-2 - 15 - TGTGCCAGCAGCCCCCGTAGGGGTGGGACCGGGGAGCTGTTTTTT CASSPRRGGTGELFF
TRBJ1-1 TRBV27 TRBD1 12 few TGTGCCAGCAGTCTCCTGACAGGGAGAGCTTTCTTT CASSLLTGRAFF
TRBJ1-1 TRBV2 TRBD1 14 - TGTGCCAGCAGTTACACAGGGGGGAACACTGAAGCTTTCTTT CASSYTGGNTEAFF